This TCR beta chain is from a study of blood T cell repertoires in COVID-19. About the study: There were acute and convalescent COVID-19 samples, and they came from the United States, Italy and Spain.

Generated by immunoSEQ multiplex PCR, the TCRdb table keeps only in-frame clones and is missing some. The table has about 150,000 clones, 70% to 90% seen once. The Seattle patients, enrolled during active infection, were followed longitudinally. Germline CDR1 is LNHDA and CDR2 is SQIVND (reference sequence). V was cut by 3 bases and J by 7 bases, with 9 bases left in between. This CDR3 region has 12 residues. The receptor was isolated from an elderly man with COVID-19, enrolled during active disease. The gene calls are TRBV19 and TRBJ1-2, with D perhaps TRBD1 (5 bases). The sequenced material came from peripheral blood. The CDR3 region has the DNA TGTGCCAGTAGTATCGGGGGGACTGGCTACACCTTC. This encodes CASSIGGTGYTF.